This T cell receptor beta chain was captured in a study of spatial heterogeneity in lung cancer. Study-level information: In raw reads, more than eight appearances on average were recorded for each unique TCR and UMI combination.

TCRdb independently ran MiXCR on the 5' RACE reads; one entry per CDR3 protein. Of roughly 4,800 distinct CDR3 sequences in the sample, 15% to 20% were seen once. This clonotype occurred a few times. This beta chain lies outside the target of a library built for alpha chains; its clone size means little. Trimming left V 3 bases short and J 1 base short, with 19 bases between. This CDR3 region has 18 residues. The germline CDR1 and CDR2 sequences are KGHDR and SFDVKD. Specified time point: sample taken at primary tumor resection. Researchers sequenced whole RNA taken from tumor, nontumor lung or frozen PBMC without sorting.

This specimen consisted of normal lung tissue next to the tumor, obtained at surgery. J is TRBJ2-3 and V is TRBV24-1; D may be TRBD1 or TRBD2 (6 bases each). The clonotype originates from a male donor with early-stage non-small cell lung cancer. CDR3: CATSDPGGGTSGTDTQYF. In DNA form, the CDR3 reads TGTGCCACCAGTGATCCTGGGGGCGGGACTTCAGGCACAGATACGCAGTATTTT.